This is a list of T cell receptor beta chains from one sample in a study of cytomegalovirus exposure and HLA in healthy donors. Generated by immunoSEQ multiplex PCR, the TCRdb table keeps only in-frame clones and is missing some. This table has about 94,000 clones, nearly 80% appearing once. The sample consisted of PBMCs. The receptors originated from a woman between 40 and 50 years old in good health and CMV-seronegative. Both conserved end residues are part of each CDR3.

TRBV7-3	13	CASSLTGGGGVYF
TRBV4-1	18	CASSQDYSTADLNTEAFF
TRBV4-3	16	CASSQDKGQYNSPLHF
TRBV18	14	CASLEGAYNSPLHF
TRBV25-1	12	CASKGGGPGYTF
TRBV7-2	14	CASVSGGNQETQYF
TRBV2	14	CASGRGAIGTEAFF
TRBV7-6	16	CASSLEWGTGGYEQYF
TRBV2	16	CASSAAGTSATYEQYF
TRBV2	14	CATAKGNSNQPQHF
TRBV6-6	16	CASTTHRGKVNTEAFF
TRBV7-2	14	CASSLRGRTDTQYF
TRBV28	16	CASLVGGRVSGTEAFF
TRBV6-5	16	CASSYSTGGANYGYTF
TRBV6-1	15	CASSDRGRIYNEQFF
TRBV6-1	15	CASSEARLKNSPLHF
TRBV18	13	CASSSRDTDEQYF
TRBV2	13	CASSDPRGGKLFF
TRBV4-1	14	CASSRGPLADTQYF
TRBV5-1	13	CASSLDRVRGYTF
TRBV12-5	15	CASGLVPAGRNGYTF
TRBV7-6	17	CASTPSRGGPHPNEQFF
TRBV29-1	15	CSVVLGAGIRTEAFF
TRBV7-8	15	CASSLGGGAITEAFF
TRBV27	15	CASSLSGRGPVTQYF
TRBV19	13	CATRTTSTDTQYF
TRBV5-4	17	CASSLGSTVPGGNTIYF
TRBV9	18	CASSVGVGGGPGGETQYF
TRBV2	13	CASRPNTVTEAFF
TRBV10-3	13	CAISESTGPRSFF
TRBV28	15	CASSSPGQGAKGYTF
TRBV4-3	15	CASSQARRSDQPQHF
TRBV10-3	14	CAISESGRDYEQYF
TRBV5-4	14	CASCRLTDQETQYF
TRBV7-3	15	CASSLNSGRGTEAFF
TRBV7-3	14	CASSLRGIGETQYF
TRBV4-2	16	CASSQAGGLGANVLTF
TRBV30	13	CAWSVRVNTEAFF
TRBV5-8	14	CASSLQWMNTEAFF
TRBV18	13	CASQRDPNEKLFF
TRBV4-1	17	CASSQWDRFATNEKLFF
TRBV7-2	15	CASSVPLTGNTEAFF
TRBV2	15	CASSAGLANTGELFF
TRBV30	13	CAWKGPRVTEAFF
TRBV28	14	CASSEPRVNTEAFF
TRBV6-5	14	CASSWKTGKNIQYF
TRBV5-1	15	CASSPNTGANEKLFF